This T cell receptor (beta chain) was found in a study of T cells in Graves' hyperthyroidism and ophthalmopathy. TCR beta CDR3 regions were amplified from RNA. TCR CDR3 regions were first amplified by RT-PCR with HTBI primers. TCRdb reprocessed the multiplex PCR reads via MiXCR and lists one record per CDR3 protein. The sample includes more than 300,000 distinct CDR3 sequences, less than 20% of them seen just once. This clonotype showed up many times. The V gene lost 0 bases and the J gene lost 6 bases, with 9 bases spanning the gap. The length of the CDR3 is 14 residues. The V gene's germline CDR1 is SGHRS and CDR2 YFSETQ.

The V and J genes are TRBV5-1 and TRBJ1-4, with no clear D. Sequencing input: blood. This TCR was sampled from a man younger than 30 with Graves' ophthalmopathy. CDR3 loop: CASSLGSGHEKLFF. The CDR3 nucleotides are TGCGCCAGCAGCTTGGGGTCTGGACATGAAAAACTGTTTTTT.